The 5 T cell receptor beta chains in this list originate from one sample, sequenced in a study of beta chain features in type 1 diabetes. Expressed TCRB transcripts got sequenced, as all isolated RNA was reverse transcribed. The table came from immunoSEQ multiplex PCR; TCRdb's copy has only in-frame clones and leaves some out. The table lists under 950,000 clones, 17% of them singletons. Sequenced: naive CD4+ T cells from blood. Receptors originate from a woman aged 18-35 years in good health.

This clone was recorded a few times. The gene calls are TRBV10-2 and TRBJ2-5, with 9 bases fitting TRBD1. Germline V gene lookup returns CDR1 WSHSY and CDR2 SAAADI. The CDR3 extends over 14 amino acids. Losses at the gene ends were 9 bases for V and 5 bases for J; bases not matched to a gene: 10. CDR3 sequence reads: CARRDRVMLETQYF. In nucleotides, the CDR3 is TGCGCCAGGCGGGACAGGGTGATGTTGGAGACCCAGTACTTC.

This clone has only one observation. The J gene is TRBJ2-1, the V gene TRBV20-1; D ambiguous. Germline CDR1 is DFQATT and CDR2 is SNEGSKA (reference sequence). Trimming pared 5 bases from V and 10 bases from J, leaving 12 bases between. This CDR3 has 11 residues. The CDR3 DNA sequence: TGCAGTGCTGTCAAGTTACCCGAGCAGTTCTTC. Translation gives CSAVKLPEQFF.

J is TRBJ2-1 and V is TRBV18; D might be TRBD2 (6 bases). The CDR3 spans 13 residues. V dropped 5 bases and J dropped 7 bases, with 12 bases sitting between them. Germline CDR1 KGHSH, CDR2 LQKENI. CDR3 coding DNA: TGTGCCAGCTCAAGAACCGGGACTAATGAGCAGTTCTTC. This codes for CASSRTGTNEQFF.

The chain is built from TRBV19 and TRBJ2-1, with 14 bases identical to TRBD2. Losses at the gene ends were 5 bases for V and 0 bases for J; bases not matched to a gene: 3. This CDR3 comprises 17 residues. Germline loops: CDR1 LNHDA, CDR2 SQIVND (reference sequence). CDR3 sequence: CASSRLAGGSSYNEQFF. CDR3 nucleotides: TGTGCCAGTAGTCGACTAGCGGGAGGGAGCTCCTACAATGAGCAGTTCTTC.

The chain combines TRBV19 with TRBJ2-1; maybe TRBD1 (5 bases). The CDR3 runs to 16 residues. Deletions cut 6 bases from V and 0 bases from J, with 15 bases between. Germline V lookup: CDR1 LNHDA, CDR2 SQIVND (reference sequence). Here the CDR3 reads CASRRWQGGSYNEQFF. CDR3 bases: TGTGCCAGTAGAAGGTGGCAGGGTGGCTCCTACAATGAGCAGTTCTTC.